This passage covers 30 T cell receptor beta chains from one sample sequenced in a study of blood T cell repertoires in COVID-19. Generated by immunoSEQ multiplex PCR, the TCRdb table keeps only in-frame clones and is missing some. The sample lists tens of thousands of clones; 83% were seen once. The sequencing sample was made of peripheral blood. The source of these receptors is a man older than 75 with acute or convalescent COVID-19.

The rearrangement joins TRBV18 to TRBJ1-1; unclear D gene. Germline V gives CDR1 KGHSH, CDR2 LQKENI. Trimming took 3 bases from V and 7 from J, leaving 9 bases between them. The CDR3 totals 12 residues. Here the CDR3 reads CASSPGEGEAFF. The CDR3 region has the DNA TGTGCCAGCTCACCCGGTGAGGGTGAAGCTTTCTTT.

The V and J genes are TRBV9 and TRBJ1-4; D unresolved. Germline V lookup: CDR1 SGDLS, CDR2 YYNGEE. The CDR3 is made up of 15 amino acids. V was trimmed by 4 bases and J by 0 bases, leaving 10 bases between them. CDR3 nucleotide sequence: TGTGCCAGCAGCTGGGGAGGACCAACTAATGAAAAACTGTTTTTT. Protein sequence: CASSWGGPTNEKLFF.

This clone showed up just once. CDR3 in amino acids: CATRLAGGVEQFF. The CDR3 DNA sequence: TGTGCCACGCGACTAGCGGGGGGTGTTGAGCAGTTCTTC. V gene TRBV6-6 combines with J gene TRBJ2-1, with 13 positions matching TRBD2. J gave up 9 bases and V 10 bases, and 6 bases lay outside the gene matches. The CDR3 spans 13 residues. Germline loops: CDR1 MNHNY, CDR2 SVGAGI (reference sequence).

This chain uses TRBV4-1 with TRBJ2-1; the match to TRBD1 covers 10 bases. Losses at the gene ends were 1 base for V and 9 bases for J; bases not matched to a gene: 12. The CDR3 totals 17 residues. CDR1 is MGHRA and CDR2 is YSYEKL in the germline V gene. The CDR3 here is CASSQGYGDRGEGEQFF. CDR3 DNA sequence: TGCGCCAGCAGCCAAGGGTACGGGGACAGGGGAGAGGGTGAGCAGTTCTTC.

The genes are TRBV4-3 and TRBJ2-1; TRBD2 agrees at 7 bases. This CDR3 has 16 residues. V trimming: 0 bases; J trimming: 5 bases; junction bases outside the gene matches: 7. CDR1 is LGHNA and CDR2 is YSLEER in the germline V gene. CDR3 region: CASSQETSLNDNEQFF. The CDR3 DNA reads as TGCGCCAGCAGCCAAGAGACTAGCTTGAACGACAATGAGCAGTTCTTC.

V and J are TRBV29-1 and TRBJ2-3; TRBD2 matches at 7 bases. The V segment lost 6 bases and the J segment 2 bases; nucleotides outside the gene matches: 8. The germline V gene has CDR1 SQVTM and CDR2 ANQGSEA. This CDR3 spans 14 amino acids. In DNA, the CDR3 is TGCAGCGTCGGACTAGAGGCCAACACAGATACGCAGTATTTT. This encodes CSVGLEANTDTQYF.

The chain employs TRBV3-1 (or the pseudogene TRBV3-2) and TRBJ1-3; 7 nucleotides line up with TRBD1. The V gene's germline CDR1 is LGHDT and CDR2 YNNKEL (reference sequence). This CDR3 has 15 amino acids. Trimming cost V 5 bases and J 3 bases; bases outside gene matches: 7. This chain's CDR3 is CASSALGGSGNTIYF. As DNA, the CDR3 is TGTGCCAGCAGCGCCTTAGGGGGCAGTGGAAACACCATATATTTT.

The V call is TRBV25-1, the J call TRBJ2-5; D gene ambiguous. CDR1 and CDR2 (germline): MGHDK, SYGVNS. Trimming took off 3 bases at V and 1 base at J, with 12 bases between the two ends. CDR3 length: 15 amino acids. The CDR3 DNA follows: TGTGCCAGCAGTGATGTTGTGACACCCCAAGAGACCCAGTACTTC. This gives the protein CASSDVVTPQETQYF.

The chain is built from TRBV3-1 (or the pseudogene TRBV3-2) and TRBJ2-7; 11 bases are a match to TRBD2. Germline V gene sequence: CDR1 LGHDT, CDR2 YNNKEL (reference sequence). The CDR3 is made up of 14 amino acids. J was trimmed by 4 bases and V by 6 bases; bases with no gene match: 5. CDR3 protein: CASSTSGSIYEQYF. Here the CDR3 DNA reads TGTGCCAGCAGTACTAGCGGGAGTATTTACGAGCAGTACTTC.

The V gene is TRBV28, the J gene TRBJ1-1, with 8 bases lining up with TRBD1. This CDR3 has 14 amino acids. From germline, CDR1 is MDHEN and CDR2 SYDVKM. V shed 4 bases, J shed 1 base, and the junction held 2 bases outside the gene matches. The CDR3 is CASSSGQENTEAFF. Here the CDR3 DNA reads TGTGCCAGCAGTTCGGGACAGGAGAACACTGAAGCTTTCTTT.

This clone was seen just once. Other DNA sequences from this sample encode an identical CDR3 as well. V is TRBV6-6 and J is TRBJ1-5; D might be TRBD1 (5 bases). The germline V and J ends were trimmed by 3 bases and 6 bases, with 12 bases remaining between them. Germline assignment: CDR1 MNHNY and CDR2 SVGAGI (reference sequence). The CDR3 contains 14 residues. The CDR3 region is CASSYSGSGQPQHF. The CDR3 DNA reads TGTGCCAGCAGTTATTCAGGGTCGGGTCAGCCCCAGCATTTT.

The chain couples TRBV6-2 or TRBV6-3 to TRBJ1-5, with 12 bases that match TRBD1. The CDR3 totals 19 residues. The V and J ends lost 0 bases and 6 bases, in that order; junction bases with no gene match: 12. Germline V gene data show CDR1 as MNHEY and CDR2 as SVGEGT. The CDR3 is CASSYSIPRDRGLSQPQHF. In DNA, the CDR3 is TGTGCCAGCAGTTACTCGATCCCCCGGGACAGGGGGCTAAGTCAGCCCCAGCATTTT.

The V gene is TRBV5-4, the J gene TRBJ2-4; 11 nucleotides match TRBD2. Unmatched junction bases numbered 14, after V lost 4 bases and J lost 2 bases. Germline CDR1 is SGHNT and CDR2 is YYREEE (reference sequence). The CDR3 covers 19 residues. In DNA, the CDR3 is TGTGCCAGCAGCCAAGTACTAGCGGGGGATGGGGTAACCAAAAACATTCAGTACTTC. Translated: CASSQVLAGDGVTKNIQYF.

This chain uses TRBV6-5 with TRBJ2-3; 7 bases line up with TRBD1. Germline lookup yields CDR1 MNHEY and CDR2 SVGAGI. The CDR3 extends over 14 amino acids. The V and J ends lost 5 bases and 2 bases, in that order; junction bases with no gene match: 4. CDR3 sequence reads: CASSRQGFTDTQYF. Written as DNA, the CDR3 is TGTGCCAGCAGTCGACAGGGTTTCACAGATACGCAGTATTTT.

V and J are TRBV4-1 and TRBJ2-2, with D possibly being TRBD2 (7 bases). The CDR3 contains 15 residues. Germline V lookup: CDR1 MGHRA, CDR2 YSYEKL. Deletions cut 1 base from V and 6 bases from J, with 12 bases between. CDR3 amino acids: CASSQVEGGAGELFF. As DNA, the CDR3 is TGCGCCAGCAGCCAAGTGGAAGGGGGGGCCGGGGAGCTGTTTTTT.

This chain uses TRBV6-2 or TRBV6-3 with TRBJ1-1; TRBD1 might be the D (6 bases). Trimming removed 5 bases at V and 1 base at J, with 20 bases between. CDR1 MNHEY and CDR2 SVGEGT come from the germline V gene. The CDR3 is 17 amino acids. The CDR3 region has the DNA TGTGCCAGCAGTCTATTTGGGGCCGGGACACGGAACACTGAAGCTTTCTTT. Amino acid sequence: CASSLFGAGTRNTEAFF.

The chain is built from TRBV4-1 and TRBJ2-2, with 9 bases fitting TRBD2. The CDR3 has 21 amino acids. Germline CDR1 reads MGHRA; CDR2 reads YSYEKL. V lost 2 bases to trimming and J lost 4 bases; unmatched junction nucleotides: 20. The CDR3 bases are TGCGCCAGCAGCCAACCAACATTAGCGGGAGTCTTCCGCGGTGGCACCGGGGAGCTGTTTTTT. This gives the protein CASSQPTLAGVFRGGTGELFF.

CDR3 sequence reads: CASSQDTSSYNSPLHF. CDR3 nucleotide sequence: TGCGCCAGCAGCCAAGATACGAGCTCCTATAATTCACCCCTCCACTTT. The chain has TRBV4-1 and TRBJ1-6; D is unresolved. This CDR3 region has 16 residues. V gave up 0 bases and J gave up 0 bases, with 6 bases separating them. CDR1 and CDR2 from the germline V gene are MGHRA and YSYEKL.

The rearrangement joins TRBV5-1 to TRBJ2-1, with 13 bases identical to TRBD2. The CDR3 contains 15 residues. Trimming cost V 5 bases and J 5 bases; bases outside gene matches: 4. Germline CDR1 reads SGHRS; CDR2 reads YFSETQ. The CDR3 sequence is CASSVGTSGNNEQFF. CDR3 DNA sequence: TGCGCCAGCAGTGTAGGGACTAGCGGGAACAATGAGCAGTTCTTC.

This clone was observed once. The rearrangement joins TRBV11-3 to TRBJ2-5; 8 nucleotides agree with TRBD2. This CDR3 comprises 13 residues. With 5 bases clipped from V and 5 bases from J, the junction kept 4 bases outside the gene matches. Germline assignment: CDR1 SGHNT and CDR2 YENEEA. The CDR3 loop is CASSPGGKETQYF. The CDR3 nucleotides read TGTGCCAGCAGCCCGGGGGGGAAGGAGACCCAGTACTTC.

This clone was recorded once. This chain uses TRBV13 with TRBJ2-7, with D hard to call. The CDR3 runs 16 residues. Germline loops: CDR1 PRHDT, CDR2 FYEKMQ (reference sequence). The V end lost 5 bases, the J end lost 11 bases, and 28 bases lay between the germline ends. The CDR3 DNA is TGTGCCAGCAGCCCTCGCCAGGCAGTCCCCCCCGCCAAGGAGTACTTC. It encodes CASSPRQAVPPAKEYF.

The sample holds a few counts of this clone. The V call is TRBV18, the J call TRBJ1-6; TRBD1 agrees at 7 bases. V gave up 5 bases and J gave up 9 bases; unmatched junction bases: 4. CDR3 length: 13 residues. CDR1 is KGHSH, CDR2 LQKENI, per germline. CDR3 sequence reads: CASSGTATSPLHF. CDR3 sequence (DNA): TGTGCCAGCTCAGGGACAGCCACTTCACCCCTCCACTTT.

This clone was recorded once. The rearrangement joins TRBV29-1 to TRBJ2-6, with 9 bases fitting TRBD1. Germline CDR1 SQVTM, CDR2 ANQGSEA. After removal of 3 bases from V and 7 bases from J, the junction contained 4 bases not matched to a gene. This CDR3 region has 14 residues. CDR3 in DNA: TGCAGCGTTGACAGGACAGGGGAAGCCAACGTCCTGACTTTC. The encoded protein is CSVDRTGEANVLTF.

This clone came up once. The chain is built from TRBV7-9 and TRBJ1-1, with D perhaps matching TRBD1 (5 bases). The CDR3 loop spans 15 amino acids. Trimming cost V 1 base and J 1 base, with 10 bases left between them. From germline, CDR1 is SEHNR and CDR2 FQNEAQ (reference sequence). CDR3: CASSLGGAGNTEAFF. The CDR3 DNA reads as TGTGCCAGCAGCTTAGGGGGCGCAGGGAACACTGAAGCTTTCTTT.

As DNA, the CDR3 is TGTGCCAGCAGCCGGGACAGTACCTACGAGCAGTACTTC. Protein: CASSRDSTYEQYF. The chain employs TRBV5-6 and TRBJ2-7; 7 bases are shared with TRBD1. V dropped 4 bases and J dropped 2; count of bases not matched to a gene: 3. The CDR3 is 13 amino acids. Germline V gene lookup returns CDR1 SGHDT and CDR2 YYEEEE. Full variable domain (rest looked up from reference TRBV5-6 and TRBJ2-7): DAGVTQSPTHLIKTRGQQVTLRCSPKSGHDTVSWYQQALGQGPQFIFQYYEEEERQRGNFPDRFSGHQFPNYSSELNVNALLLGDSALYLCASSRDSTYEQYFGPGTRLTVT.

This clone was detected a few times. This sequence joins TRBV9 and TRBJ2-7; D is unresolved. This CDR3 is 14 amino acids long. Looked up from germline, CDR1 is SGDLS and CDR2 is YYNGEE. With 3 bases removed from V and 0 bases from J, the gap between germline ends came to 10 bases. The CDR3 is CASSGSSHSYEQYF. The CDR3 region has the DNA TGTGCCAGCAGCGGGAGCAGCCACTCCTACGAGCAGTACTTC. Combining the CDR3 with reference TRBV9 and TRBJ2-7 gives the whole variable domain DSGVTQTPKHLITATGQRVTLRCSPRSGDLSVYWYQQSLDQGLQFLIQYYNGEERAKGNILERFSAQQFPDLHSELNLSSLELGDSALYFCASSGSSHSYEQYFGPGTRLTVT.

The gene calls are TRBV28 and TRBJ2-3; the D gene is possibly TRBD1 (6 bases). The germline V gene encodes CDR1 MDHEN and CDR2 SYDVKM. The V gene lost 6 bases and the J gene lost 0 bases, with 13 bases spanning the gap. The CDR3 is 15 residues long. CDR3 bases: TGTGCCAGCAGCCTTGGACAGTTTAGCACAGATACGCAGTATTTT. Protein: CASSLGQFSTDTQYF.

This chain joins TRBV27 and TRBJ1-2, with 10 nucleotides matching TRBD1. This CDR3 is 18 amino acids long. Germline lookup yields CDR1 MNHEY and CDR2 SMNVEV (reference sequence). V lost 6 bases to trimming and J lost 0 bases; unmatched junction nucleotides: 13. The CDR3 loop reads CASSHSTGGLLTNYGYTF. The DNA of the CDR3 is TGTGCCAGCAGCCATTCGACAGGGGGCCTTTTAACTAACTATGGCTACACCTTC.

J is TRBJ1-1 and V is TRBV5-1; D not resolved. V dropped 4 bases and J dropped 0 bases, with 10 bases sitting between them. CDR1 and CDR2 from the germline V gene are SGHRS and YFSETQ. This CDR3 comprises 14 residues. The CDR3 region has the DNA TGCGCCAGCAGCCCCAGAGGAATGAACACTGAAGCTTTCTTT. It yields the protein CASSPRGMNTEAFF.

The chain couples TRBV7-3 to TRBJ1-2; 8 bases are a match to TRBD1. The CDR3 extends over 14 amino acids. Germline CDR1 reads SGHTA; CDR2 reads FQGTGA. V shed 5 bases, J shed 5 bases, and the junction held 7 bases outside the gene matches. The CDR3 DNA is TGTGCCAGCAGCGATAGTGACAGGGGATATGGCTACACCTTC. This codes for CASSDSDRGYGYTF.